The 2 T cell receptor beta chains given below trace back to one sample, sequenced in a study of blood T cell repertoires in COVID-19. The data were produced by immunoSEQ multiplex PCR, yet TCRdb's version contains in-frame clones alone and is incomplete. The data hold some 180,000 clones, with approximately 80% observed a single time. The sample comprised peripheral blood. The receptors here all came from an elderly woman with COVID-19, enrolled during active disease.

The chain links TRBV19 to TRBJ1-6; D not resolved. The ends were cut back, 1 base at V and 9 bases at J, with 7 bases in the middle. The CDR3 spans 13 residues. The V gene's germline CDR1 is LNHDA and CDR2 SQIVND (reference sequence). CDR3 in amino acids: CASSIGLISPLHF. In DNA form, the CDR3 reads TGTGCCAGTAGTATAGGACTGATTTCACCCCTCCACTTT.

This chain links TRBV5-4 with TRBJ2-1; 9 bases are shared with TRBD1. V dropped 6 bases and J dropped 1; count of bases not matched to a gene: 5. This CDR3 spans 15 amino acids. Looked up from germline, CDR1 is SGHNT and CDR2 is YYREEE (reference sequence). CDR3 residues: CASILTGGSYNEQFF. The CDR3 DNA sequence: TGTGCCAGCATCCTGACAGGGGGATCCTACAATGAGCAGTTCTTC.